This section outlines one TCR beta chain sequence together with its context. This clonotype appeared many times. Its antigen is still unknown. There are no base qualities to consult, and no much larger clone falls within one base. This sample stems from a study of T cells in Graves' hyperthyroidism and ophthalmopathy (dated by TCRdb to about 2019). Background on the whole study: Peripheral blood was collected at initial diagnosis, before any treatment. Following sampling, methimazole starting at 30 mg daily was given to hyperthyroidism patients, and high-dose intravenous methylprednisolone was given to ophthalmopathy patients. The roughly 94 discovery patients were randomly divided into training and test sets at a 7:3 ratio. The paper reports TCR Vbeta CDR3 sequencing of some 140 peripheral blood samples: around 45 ophthalmopathy, under 80 hyperthyroidism and some 17 progressor patients. Whether ophthalmopathy could be predicted prospectively was tested in an independent validation cohort made up of fewer than 20 hyperthyroidism patients plus 17 patients who later progressed to ophthalmopathy. A discovery cohort of about a hundred patients, approximately 45 with Graves' ophthalmopathy and under 60 with stable Graves' hyperthyroidism, was used to find distinguishing TCR V-J signatures. In several Graves' hyperthyroidism patients, the study also compared T-cell repertoires from thyroid tissue with T-cell repertoires from blood. The research as a whole found: In validation, progression to ophthalmopathy was predicted by the model with roughly 71% sensitivity and about 72% specificity, a median of about 6 months before onset. Most expanded thyroid clonotypes (frequency above 0.001) were also detected in blood, suggesting blood repertoires may reflect thyroid immune responses. No statistical method was used to set the sample size in advance, and investigators knew the group allocation. Ophthalmopathy was separated from stable hyperthyroidism by a 13 V-J signature model, with about 86% sensitivity and around 81% specificity obtained in cross-validation and 80%/75% obtained in testing.

Graves' hyperthyroidism was defined as stable when no progression to ophthalmopathy occurred over 18 months of follow-up. Hyperthyroidism patients were aged 18 to 65 years and newly diagnosed, with disease duration of less than 2 months. Patients with uncontrolled infections, other autoimmune diseases, pregnancy or lactation were excluded. Diagnoses relied on clinical symptoms, serum thyroxine and TRAb, thyroid ultrasound and orbital computed tomography. PBMCs were separated from 8 to 10 ml of fresh peripheral blood using Ficoll-Paque density gradient centrifugation. Total RNA was extracted with Trizol reagent, and quality was checked on an Agilent 2100 Bioanalyzer. Amplification of TCR beta CDR3 regions was carried out from RNA transcripts. The TCR CDR3 was subjected to a first round of RT-PCR using the HTBI primer set and the Qiagen OneStep RT-PCR kit. The libraries were constructed in a second round of multiplex PCR and then size-selected and purified. The libraries were sequenced on an Illumina HiSeq2000 using paired-end 100 bp reads. The authors' pipeline ran thus. Raw data were processed with SOAPnuke, discarding reads with adapters, uncalled bases, mean Phred below 15, or no exact constant-primer or identifier match. High-quality paired reads were merged with COPE v1.2.5, and unique nucleotide sequences were defined as clonotypes. MiTCR v1.1 was used to align clonotypes to the IMGT TRBV, TRBD and TRBJ reference segments. The analysis included only V-J combinations with a frequency above 0.0001, which together covered roughly 99% of the repertoires. The TCS score was defined as the ratio of F50 (clonal expansion) to E x V (chaos), calculated using BLOSUM62-based TCRdist between CDR3 peptides within each V-J. Welch's t-statistics and random forest reduced some 510 V-J features to roughly 13, which were used in a naive Bayes classifier (R e1071). TCRdb's own reprocessing of the public reads used fastp at Q25 and MiXCR and kept productive beta chains. Each entry merges the rows of one CDR3 protein and shows their most common DNA and genes. The authors' filters were not applied to this entry. Recorded for this sample are around 600,000 distinct CDR3 sequences; around 14% of them occurred a single time. Under 8% of the sample lies in the top ten.

The CDR1 and CDR2 encoded by the germline V gene (reference sequence) are LNHDA and SQIVND. Trimming at the junction amounts to 7 bases on V and 0 bases on J, and the germline ends lie 12 bases apart. Its CDR3 holds 14 amino acids, cysteine through phenylalanine. The CDR3 DNA has 42 bases and is translated from base 1. The receptor chain draws on TRBV19 and TRBJ1-1, and perhaps TRBD1 as D gene, on 6 matching bases. This receptor was identified in a woman in her twenties or thirties with Graves' hyperthyroidism. Sequenced input: blood. The DNA sequence is TGTGCCAGTACCTATGGACAGATGAACACTGAAGCTTTCTTT. It encodes CASTYGQMNTEAFF.